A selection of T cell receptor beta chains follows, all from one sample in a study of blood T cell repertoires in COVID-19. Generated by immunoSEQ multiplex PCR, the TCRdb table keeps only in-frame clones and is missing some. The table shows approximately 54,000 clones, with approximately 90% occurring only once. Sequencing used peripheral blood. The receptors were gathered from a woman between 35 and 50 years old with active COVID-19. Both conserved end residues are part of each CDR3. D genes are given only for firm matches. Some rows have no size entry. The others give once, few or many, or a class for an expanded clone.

TGTGCCAGCAGCCCTACGGGGAGAGAGACCCAGTACTTC	CASSPTGRETQYF	-	TRBJ2-5	TRBV7-3	-
TGTGCCTCGGGTCAGGCCCAAGAGACCCAGTACTTC	CASGQAQETQYF	-	TRBJ2-5	TRBV30	-
TGTGCCAGCAGCTGGGGACTAGCGGGGGCTAGCACAGATACGCAGTATTTT	CASSWGLAGASTDTQYF	TRBD2	TRBJ2-3	TRBV5-4	-
TGTGCCAGCAGCTTAGTCAGCGCTGCGGGTGGGGAGCTGTTTTTT	CASSLVSAAGGELFF	-	TRBJ2-2	TRBV7-8	-
TGTGCCAGCAGTCTACACCAATCCGGGACAGGGGGCGAGCAGTTCTTC	CASSLHQSGTGGEQFF	TRBD1	TRBJ2-1	TRBV6-2/TRBV6-3	-
TGTGCCAGTAGTCTGCACTCTAGCGGGGGATTTTACAATGAGCAGTTCTTC	CASSLHSSGGFYNEQFF	TRBD2	TRBJ2-1	TRBV19	once
TGTGCCAGCAGCCAAGAGGGGGGGGGCCGCCCAGATACGCAGTATTTT	CASSQEGGGRPDTQYF	-	TRBJ2-3	TRBV3-1/TRBV3-2	-
TGCAGCGTTAGGGTCGGGACAGGGGTCAATGAGCAGTTCTTC	CSVRVGTGVNEQFF	TRBD1	TRBJ2-1	TRBV29-1	once
TGTGCCACCAGCAGAGATCAGGTTTCGGCTGAAGCTTTCTTT	CATSRDQVSAEAFF	-	TRBJ1-1	TRBV15	-
TGTGCCAGCAGCGAAACATCTCAGAACACTGAAGCTTTCTTT	CASSETSQNTEAFF	-	TRBJ1-1	TRBV9	-
TGTGCCAGCAGCGACGGACAGCCCTCTGGGGCCAACGTCCTGACTTTC	CASSDGQPSGANVLTF	-	TRBJ2-6	TRBV4-2	once
TGTGCCAGCAGTGAAGTTGGGCAGGCAGGAGGCTACACCTTC	CASSEVGQAGGYTF	-	TRBJ1-2	TRBV2	-
TGTGCCTGGAGTGTATCTCTCGTCCTTCAGCCCCAGCATTTT	CAWSVSLVLQPQHF	-	TRBJ1-5	TRBV30	-
TGTGCCAGCAGCTTCAACGGACAGAAGCAGTACTTC	CASSFNGQKQYF	-	TRBJ2-7	TRBV11-3	-
TGTGCCAGCATTGGGACATCGGAGACCCAGTACTTC	CASIGTSETQYF	-	TRBJ2-5	TRBV6-5	once
TGTGCCAGCAGCCCTTTGGCGACAGGGGGTAACTATGGCTACACCTTC	CASSPLATGGNYGYTF	TRBD1	TRBJ1-2	TRBV5-4	once
TGTGCCACCGGGACTAGCGGACCAGGATACGAGCAGTACTTC	CATGTSGPGYEQYF	TRBD2	TRBJ2-7	TRBV7-9	-
TGTGCCAGCAGTCTTTGGCGGGGGGGTCAGGAGACCCAGTACTTC	CASSLWRGGQETQYF	TRBD2	TRBJ2-5	TRBV3-1/TRBV3-2	-
TGTGCCAGCAGCGACAGGGTCTCGAACACCGGGGAGCTGTTTTTT	CASSDRVSNTGELFF	TRBD1	TRBJ2-2	TRBV11-3	-